This T cell receptor (beta chain) comes out of a study of shared clonotypes between healthy human individuals. Study-level results: The donor pool, a small one, limited the genetic and exposure-history diversity represented.

Repertoires were generated with immunoSEQ multiplex PCR, while TCRdb's copy carries only in-frame clones and drops some. The profile shows 2 million to 2.5 million clones, roughly 90% of them singletons. A remark on this clone: No antigen is known for it.

The ends were cut back, 2 bases at V and 5 bases at J, with 10 bases in the middle. CDR3 size: 14 residues. Per the germline V gene, CDR1 is KGHSH and CDR2 is LQKENI. The split of CD4+ cells yielded CD45RA+ naive and CD45RA-negative memory subsets. The V call is TRBV18, the J call TRBJ2-1; no definite D call. The receptor was derived from a man between 18 and 35 years old in good health. Some clones in this sample may be carry-over from other donors' samples. Sequenced input: naive CD4+ T cells from PBMCs. The subset denotes: CD45RA+ positively selected. CDR3 in amino acids: CASSPGIGDNEQFF. The DNA of the CDR3 is TGTGCCAGCTCACCAGGGATCGGAGACAATGAGCAGTTCTTC.